This T cell receptor (beta chain) was recorded in a study of control samples from healthy donors and cancer patients. This CDR3 has 15 residues. The ends lost 4 bases at V and 2 bases at J; junction bases unmatched: 6. Germline assignment: CDR1 MNHEY and CDR2 SVGEGT. Profiled with immunoSEQ multiplex PCR; TCRdb holds only in-frame clones, not every one. The sample has tens of thousands of clones, 95% to 97% seen once. The receptor was isolated from a woman aged 25 to 39 in good health. This sequence joins TRBV6-2 or TRBV6-3 and TRBJ2-7; 9 bases align to TRBD2. The sample consisted of blood. Written as DNA, the CDR3 is TGTGCCAGCAGTTCGACCGGGACTAGCACCTACGAGCAGTACTTC. Translation: CASSSTGTSTYEQYF.